This entry features one TCR beta chain sequence. The target antigen is unknown. Germline V gene sequence: CDR1 SGHRS, CDR2 YFSETQ. The CDR3 is 15 amino acids. Trimming removed 0 bases at V and 0 bases at J, with 10 bases between. TCRdb reprocessed the RT-PCR reads with MiXCR, giving one entry per CDR3 protein. Of roughly 760,000 distinct CDR3 sequences listed, over 20% are singletons. This entry comes from a study of response to subunit inactivated influenza vaccine. Overall study results and limits: Authors proposed each seasonal influenza vaccination draws in few new T cells.

Sequencing used PBMCs from blood, obtained roughly 5 days after vaccination. The TCR originated in a man aged 50 to 60 who received an inactivated influenza vaccine. The rearrangement uses TRBV5-1 and TRBJ2-7, with D unclear. The CDR3 region is CASSLDPTSSYEQYF. The CDR3 DNA reads TGCGCCAGCAGCTTGGACCCAACGAGCTCCTACGAGCAGTACTTC.